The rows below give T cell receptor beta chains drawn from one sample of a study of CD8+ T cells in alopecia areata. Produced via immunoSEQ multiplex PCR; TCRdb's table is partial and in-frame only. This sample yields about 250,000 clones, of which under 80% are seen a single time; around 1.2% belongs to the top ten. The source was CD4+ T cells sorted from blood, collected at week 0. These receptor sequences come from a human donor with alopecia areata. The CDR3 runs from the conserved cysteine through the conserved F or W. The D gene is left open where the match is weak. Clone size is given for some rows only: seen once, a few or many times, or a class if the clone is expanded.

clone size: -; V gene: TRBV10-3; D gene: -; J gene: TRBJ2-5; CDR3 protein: CAISESIAVKTQYF; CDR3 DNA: TGTGCCATCAGTGAGTCGATAGCAGTTAAGACCCAGTACTTC
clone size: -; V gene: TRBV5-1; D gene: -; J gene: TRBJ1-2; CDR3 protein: CASSLQGNRPSGYTF; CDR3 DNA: TGCGCCAGCAGCTTACAGGGCAACAGGCCGAGTGGCTACACCTTC
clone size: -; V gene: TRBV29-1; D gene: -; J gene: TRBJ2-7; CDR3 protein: CSVDDGLAEQYF; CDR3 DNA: TGCAGCGTCGATGATGGGTTGGCCGAGCAGTACTTC
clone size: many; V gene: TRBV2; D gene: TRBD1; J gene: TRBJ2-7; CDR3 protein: CASSGSLGQGVYEQYF; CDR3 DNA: TGTGCCAGCAGTGGGTCTTTGGGACAGGGAGTTTACGAGCAGTACTTC
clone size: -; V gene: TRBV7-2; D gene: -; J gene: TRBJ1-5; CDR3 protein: CASSEGSQPQHF; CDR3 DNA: TGTGCCAGCAGCGAGGGTAGTCAGCCCCAGCATTTT
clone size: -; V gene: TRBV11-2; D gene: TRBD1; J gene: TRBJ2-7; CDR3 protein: CASSLVAGGPYEQYF; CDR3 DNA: TGTGCCAGCAGCTTAGTGGCAGGGGGCCCCTACGAGCAGTACTTC
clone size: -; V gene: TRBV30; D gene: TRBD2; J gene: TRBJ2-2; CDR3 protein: CAGTGGLTSGTGELFF; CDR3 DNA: TGTGCCGGAACGGGGGGGCTGACATCGGGCACCGGGGAGCTGTTTTTT
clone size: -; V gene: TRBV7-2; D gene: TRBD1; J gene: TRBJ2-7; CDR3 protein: CASSLTGGRIYEQYF; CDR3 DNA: TGTGCCAGCAGCCTAACAGGGGGACGCATCTACGAGCAGTACTTC
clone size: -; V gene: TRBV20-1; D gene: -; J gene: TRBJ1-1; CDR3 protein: CSARGYTEAFF; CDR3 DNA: TGCAGTGCTAGGGGATACACTGAAGCTTTCTTT
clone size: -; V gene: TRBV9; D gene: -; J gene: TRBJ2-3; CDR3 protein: CASSVGRSTDTQYF; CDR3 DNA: TGTGCCAGCAGCGTAGGGAGGTCCACAGATACGCAGTATTTT
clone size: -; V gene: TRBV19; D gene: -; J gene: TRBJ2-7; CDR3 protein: CASSTTGAYEQYF; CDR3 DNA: TGTGCCAGTAGCACGACAGGAGCCTACGAGCAGTACTTC
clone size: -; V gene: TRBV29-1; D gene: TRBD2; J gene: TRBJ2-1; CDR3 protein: CSVDAGGNNEQFF; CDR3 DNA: TGCAGCGTTGATGCGGGGGGCAACAATGAGCAGTTCTTC
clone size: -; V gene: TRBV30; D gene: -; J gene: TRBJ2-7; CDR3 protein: CAWSDLSYEQYF; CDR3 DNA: TGTGCCTGGAGTGACCTCTCCTACGAGCAGTACTTC
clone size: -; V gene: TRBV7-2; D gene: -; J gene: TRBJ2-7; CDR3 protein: CASSFIGDGAYEQYF; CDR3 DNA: TGTGCCAGCAGTTTCATAGGGGACGGAGCCTACGAGCAGTACTTC
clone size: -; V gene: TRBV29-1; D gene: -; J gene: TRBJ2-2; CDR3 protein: CSVYRVTGELFF; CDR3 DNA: TGCAGCGTTTACAGGGTCACCGGGGAGCTGTTTTTT
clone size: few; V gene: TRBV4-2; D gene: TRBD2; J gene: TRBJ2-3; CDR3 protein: CASSPGTSSDTQYF; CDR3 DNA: TGTGCCAGCAGCCCAGGGACTAGTTCAGATACGCAGTATTTT
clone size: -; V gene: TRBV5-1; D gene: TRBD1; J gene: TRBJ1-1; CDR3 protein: CASSSGQGLMNTEAFF; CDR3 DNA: TGCGCCAGCTCCTCCGGACAGGGGCTAATGAACACTGAAGCTTTCTTT
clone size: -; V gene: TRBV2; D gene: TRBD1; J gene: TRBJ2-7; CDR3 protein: CASSPGQGAQEQYF; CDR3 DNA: TGTGCCAGCAGCCCGGGACAGGGGGCGCAGGAGCAGTACTTC
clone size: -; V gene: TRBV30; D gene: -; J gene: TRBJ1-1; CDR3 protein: CAWSVSGITEAFF; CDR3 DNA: TGTGCCTGGAGTGTAAGCGGGATCACTGAAGCTTTCTTT
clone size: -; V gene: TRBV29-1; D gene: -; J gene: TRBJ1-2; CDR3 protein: CSVIDGYYGYTF; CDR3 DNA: TGCAGCGTTATCGACGGATACTATGGCTACACCTTC
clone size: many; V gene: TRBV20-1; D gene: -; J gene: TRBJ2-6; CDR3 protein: CRNSGANVLTF; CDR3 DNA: TGCAGGAACTCTGGGGCCAACGTCCTGACTTTC
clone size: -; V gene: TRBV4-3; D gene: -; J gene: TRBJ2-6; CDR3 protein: CASSQDGLGANVLTF; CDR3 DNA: TGCGCCAGCAGCCAAGACGGCTTAGGGGCCAACGTCCTGACTTTC
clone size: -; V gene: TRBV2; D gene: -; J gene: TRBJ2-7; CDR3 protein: CASIQRAWYEQYF; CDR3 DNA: TGTGCCAGCATTCAAAGGGCCTGGTACGAGCAGTACTTC
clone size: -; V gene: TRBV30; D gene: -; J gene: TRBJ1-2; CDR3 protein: CAWSPTGVYGYTF; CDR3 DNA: TGTGCCTGGAGTCCCACGGGAGTCTATGGCTACACCTTC
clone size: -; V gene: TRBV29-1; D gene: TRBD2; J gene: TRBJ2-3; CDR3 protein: CSTITSGEGTDTQYF; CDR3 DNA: TGCAGCACAATCACTAGCGGGGAGGGCACAGATACGCAGTATTTT
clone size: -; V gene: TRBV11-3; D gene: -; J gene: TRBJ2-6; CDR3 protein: CASSPSGTGANVLTF; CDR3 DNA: TGTGCCAGCAGCCCCTCAGGGACTGGGGCCAACGTCCTGACTTTC
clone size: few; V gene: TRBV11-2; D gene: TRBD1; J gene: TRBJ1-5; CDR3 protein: CASSPGQAYQPQHF; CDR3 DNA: TGTGCCAGCAGCCCGGGACAGGCTTATCAGCCCCAGCATTTT
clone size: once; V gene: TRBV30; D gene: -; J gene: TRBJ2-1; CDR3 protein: CAWSPTGEQFF; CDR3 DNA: TGTGCCTGGAGCCCTACGGGTGAGCAGTTCTTC
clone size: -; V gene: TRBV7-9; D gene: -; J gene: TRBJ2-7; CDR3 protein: CASTLGTGVGHEQYF; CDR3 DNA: TGTGCCAGCACCCTCGGAACAGGTGTGGGGCACGAGCAGTACTTC
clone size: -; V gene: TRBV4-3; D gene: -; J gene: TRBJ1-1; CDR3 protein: CASSQDREVAFF; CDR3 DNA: TGCGCCAGCAGCCAAGACAGGGAGGTGGCTTTCTTT
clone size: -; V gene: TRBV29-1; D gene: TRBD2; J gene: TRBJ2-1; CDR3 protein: CSVAVGGAFDEQFF; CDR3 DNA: TGCAGCGTCGCCGTCGGGGGGGCCTTCGATGAGCAGTTCTTC
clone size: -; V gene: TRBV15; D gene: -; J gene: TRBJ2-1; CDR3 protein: CATSREVGEQFF; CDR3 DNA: TGTGCCACCAGCAGAGAAGTCGGTGAGCAGTTCTTC
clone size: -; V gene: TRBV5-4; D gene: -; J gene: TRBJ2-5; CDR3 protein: CASSLGGARRETQYF; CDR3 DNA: TGTGCCAGCAGCTTGGGGGGGGCTAGGAGGGAGACCCAGTACTTC
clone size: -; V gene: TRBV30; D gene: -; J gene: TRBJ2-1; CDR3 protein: CAWSPGGALNEQFF; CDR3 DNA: TGTGCCTGGAGCCCAGGGGGGGCGCTGAATGAGCAGTTCTTC
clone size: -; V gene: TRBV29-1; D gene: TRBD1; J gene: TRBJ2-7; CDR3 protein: CSVGDRGLYEQYF; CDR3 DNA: TGCAGCGTTGGGGACAGGGGGCTCTACGAGCAGTACTTC
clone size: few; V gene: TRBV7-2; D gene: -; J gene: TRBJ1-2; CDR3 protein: CASQIVEYGYTF; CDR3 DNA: TGTGCCAGCCAAATTGTCGAATATGGCTACACCTTC
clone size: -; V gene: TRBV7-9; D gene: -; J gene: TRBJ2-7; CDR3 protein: CASSDDFVREQYF; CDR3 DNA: TGTGCCAGCAGCGATGATTTCGTTCGCGAGCAGTACTTC
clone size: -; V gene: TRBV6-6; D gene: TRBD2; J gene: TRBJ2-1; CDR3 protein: CASSYGVAGGRNEQFF; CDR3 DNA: TGTGCCAGCAGTTACGGAGTAGCGGGGGGAAGGAATGAGCAGTTCTTC
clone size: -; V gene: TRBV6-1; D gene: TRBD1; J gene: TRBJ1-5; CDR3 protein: CASSGTGGNQPQHF; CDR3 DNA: TGTGCCAGCAGTGGGACAGGGGGCAATCAGCCCCAGCATTTT
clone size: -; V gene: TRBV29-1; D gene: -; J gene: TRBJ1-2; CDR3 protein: CSVEGLSNMNYGYTF; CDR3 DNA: TGCAGCGTTGAAGGGTTGTCCAATATGAACTATGGCTACACCTTC
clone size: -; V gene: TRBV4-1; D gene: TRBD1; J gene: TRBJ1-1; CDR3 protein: CASRQGAHTEAFF; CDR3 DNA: TGCGCCAGCCGTCAGGGGGCTCACACTGAAGCTTTCTTT
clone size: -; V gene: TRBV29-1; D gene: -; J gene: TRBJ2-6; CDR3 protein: CSVEGISSGANVLTF; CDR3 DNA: TGCAGCGTTGAAGGCATCAGCTCTGGGGCCAACGTCCTGACTTTC
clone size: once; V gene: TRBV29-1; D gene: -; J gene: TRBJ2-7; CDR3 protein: CSATFAGSWSQYF; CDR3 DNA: TGCAGCGCAACGTTCGCCGGGTCTTGGTCGCAGTACTTC
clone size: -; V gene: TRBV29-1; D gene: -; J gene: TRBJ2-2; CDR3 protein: CSVSPVGANTGELFF; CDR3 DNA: TGCAGCGTCTCCCCAGTTGGGGCGAACACCGGGGAGCTGTTTTTT
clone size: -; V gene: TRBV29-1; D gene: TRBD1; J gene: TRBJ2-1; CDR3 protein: CSAQYRGAYNEQFF; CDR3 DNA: TGCAGCGCTCAGTACAGGGGTGCCTACAATGAGCAGTTCTTC
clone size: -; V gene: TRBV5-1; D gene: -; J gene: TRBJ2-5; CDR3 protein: CASSPLRGLRAGGETQYF; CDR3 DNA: TGCGCCAGCAGCCCGTTACGGGGATTAAGGGCAGGAGGAGAGACCCAGTACTTC
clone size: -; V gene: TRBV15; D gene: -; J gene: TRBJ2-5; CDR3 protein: CATSRGRGEETQYF; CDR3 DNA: TGTGCCACCAGCAGAGGACGAGGGGAGGAGACCCAGTACTTC
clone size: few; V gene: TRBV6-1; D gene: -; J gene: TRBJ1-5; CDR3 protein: CASSESGHSNQPQHF; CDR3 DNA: TGTGCCAGCAGTGAAAGCGGACACAGTAATCAGCCCCAGCATTTT
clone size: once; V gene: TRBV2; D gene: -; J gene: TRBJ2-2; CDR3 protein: CASRSGETGELFF; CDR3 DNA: TGTGCCAGCAGGAGCGGAGAGACCGGGGAGCTGTTTTTT
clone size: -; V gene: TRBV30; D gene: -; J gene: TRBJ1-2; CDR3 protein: CAWKGRAAIGYTF; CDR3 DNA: TGTGCCTGGAAGGGCAGGGCCGCTATCGGCTACACCTTC
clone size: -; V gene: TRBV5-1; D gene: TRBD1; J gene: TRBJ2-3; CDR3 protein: CASSGQGDTDTQYF; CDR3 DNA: TGCGCCAGCAGCGGACAGGGAGACACAGATACGCAGTATTTT